One sample yielded the 21 T cell receptor beta chains listed below, sequenced in a study of cytomegalovirus exposure and HLA in healthy donors (dated 2017 in TCRdb). Library prep was done by the immunoSEQ multiplex PCR assay. A mixture of 60 forward primers for TCR Vbeta segments and 13 reverse primers for TCR Jbeta segments was used in the multiplex PCR. Imported from immuneACCESS, the table was reduced by TCRdb to in-frame sequences with V and J called. These copies leave out some clones; in studies compared against another copy, an unresolved V gene accounts for under half, and the cause of the remainder is not known. The sample records roughly 170,000 clones, around 77% of which are singletons. The ten largest clonotypes hold approximately 1.8% of the sample. Sequencing used PBMCs. These TCRs come from a woman aged 25 to 39 in good health and CMV-seronegative.

V gene TRBV5-1 combines with J gene TRBJ2-5, with TRBD1 matching 9 bases. This CDR3 comprises 13 residues. Germline V gene sequence: CDR1 SGHRS, CDR2 YFSETQ. The junction had 0 bases not matched to a gene; V was cut back by 5 bases and J by 1 base. CDR3 DNA: TGCGCCAGCAGACAGGGGGCCCAAGAGACCCAGTACTTC. Protein sequence: CASRQGAQETQYF.

V and J are TRBV5-4 and TRBJ2-7, with a tentative D call TRBD2 (6 bases). V shed 3 bases and J shed 5 bases, with 15 bases lying between them. CDR3 size: 14 residues. Per germline, CDR1 SGHNT and CDR2 YYREEE (reference sequence). CDR3 nucleotide sequence: TGTGCCAGCAGCTCCCCTTGGGAGGAAAACGAGCAGTACTTC. Translated: CASSSPWEENEQYF.

This clone occurred a few times. The chain couples TRBV10-3 to TRBJ2-3; D is uncertain. V dropped 0 bases and J dropped 0 bases, with 13 bases sitting between them. The V gene's germline CDR1 is ENHRY and CDR2 SYGVKD. The CDR3 covers 17 residues. The DNA of the CDR3 is TGTGCCATCAGTGAGTCGAACCCGGTAATAAGCACAGATACGCAGTATTTT. Amino acid sequence: CAISESNPVISTDTQYF.

The V and J genes are TRBV5-1 and TRBJ1-2, with D unresolved. V was cut by 0 bases and J by 0 bases, with 12 bases left in between. CDR3 length equals 16 residues. Germline loops: CDR1 SGHRS, CDR2 YFSETQ. CDR3 bases: TGCGCCAGCAGCTTGGGTACAGCCAGGACTAACTATGGCTACACCTTC. It yields the protein CASSLGTARTNYGYTF.

The chain uses TRBV29-1 and TRBJ2-5; 12 bases are a match to TRBD2. Germline lookup yields CDR1 SQVTM and CDR2 ANQGSEA. With V trimmed by 4 bases and J by 5 bases, 8 bases remained unmatched. CDR3 size: 15 residues. DNA of the CDR3: TGCAGCGTTGGGGCTAGCGGGAGGGCCGCGGAGACCCAGTACTTC. It specifies CSVGASGRAAETQYF.

This clone was detected only once. CDR3 residues: CASSQYSGRASYEQYF. The CDR3 DNA reads TGCGCCAGCAGCCAGTATAGCGGGAGGGCCTCCTACGAGCAGTACTTC. The chain carries TRBV4-1 and TRBJ2-7, with TRBD2 matching over 11 bases. The length of the CDR3 is 16 residues. Germline V gene data show CDR1 as MGHRA and CDR2 as YSYEKL. V was clipped by 3 bases and J by 0 bases; unmatched bases: 4.

V and J are TRBV2 and TRBJ2-3; D is unresolved. V shed 4 bases and J shed 1 base, with 12 bases lying between them. The germline gives CDR1 SNHLY, CDR2 FYNNEI. There are 15 residues in the CDR3. CDR3 sequence reads: CASSAHSRGTDTQYF. DNA for the CDR3: TGTGCCAGCAGTGCCCACTCCCGAGGCACAGATACGCAGTATTTT.

CDR3 region: CASSETGTGFF. The CDR3 region has the DNA TGTGCCAGCTCCGAGACCGGGACAGGGTTTTTT. The chain recombines TRBV18 with TRBJ2-2; 8 positions match TRBD1. Trimming at V came to 6 bases and at J to 16 bases, leaving 7 bases not matched to a gene. Germline-derived CDR1 and CDR2 are KGHSH and LQKENI. CDR3 length equals 11 residues.

This rearrangement joins TRBV7-3 to TRBJ1-2; 8 nucleotides align to TRBD1. The CDR3 runs to 15 residues. Trimming removed 1 base from V and 4 bases from J; junction bases left unmatched: 5. Germline V lookup: CDR1 SGHTA, CDR2 FQGTGA. The CDR3 DNA sequence: TGTGCCAGCAGCTTAAGCCCAGGGGGCATCTATGGCTACACCTTC. This gives the protein CASSLSPGGIYGYTF.

This chain links TRBV18 with TRBJ2-7, with D maybe TRBD2 (6 bases). The germline gives CDR1 KGHSH, CDR2 LQKENI. V gave up 6 bases and J gave up 2 bases, with 17 bases separating them. The CDR3 runs 15 residues. The DNA for the CDR3 is TGTGCCAGCTCGTTGACCCTAACGGGGGCCTACGAGCAGTACTTC. Its translation: CASSLTLTGAYEQYF.

In this sample, this clone turned up a few times. The chain employs TRBV11-2 and TRBJ2-7; the match to TRBD2 covers 13 bases. The CDR3 sequence is 15 residues long. After removal of 5 bases from V and 5 bases from J, the junction contained 6 bases not matched to a gene. Germline assignment: CDR1 SGHAT and CDR2 FQNNGV. The DNA for the CDR3 is TGTGCCAGCAGCGCGGGACTAGCGGGACGGAACGAGCAGTACTTC. It yields the protein CASSAGLAGRNEQYF. Full variable domain (outside the CDR3, taken from reference TRBV11-2 and TRBJ2-7): EAGVAQSPRYKIIEKRQSVAFWCNPISGHATLYWYQQILGQGPKLLIQFQNNGVVDDSQLPKDRFSAERLKGVDSTLKIQPAKLEDSAVYLCASSAGLAGRNEQYFGPGTRLTVT.

V and J are TRBV4-1 and TRBJ1-2, with D maybe TRBD1 (6 bases). Per the germline V gene, CDR1 is MGHRA and CDR2 is YSYEKL. Trimming pared 4 bases from V and 5 bases from J, leaving 14 bases between. This CDR3 is 14 amino acids long. CDR3 residues: CASSRPDSSYGYTF. The CDR3 DNA reads TGCGCCAGCAGCCGACCGGACAGCTCTTATGGCTACACCTTC.

The chain couples TRBV13 to TRBJ2-5; 11 bases align to TRBD2. Germline V gene sequence: CDR1 PRHDT, CDR2 FYEKMQ (reference sequence). Trimming cost V 3 bases and J 1 base; bases outside gene matches: 7. The CDR3 sequence is 17 residues long. CDR3 DNA sequence: TGTGCCAGCAGCTTGAGAGGGACTAGCGGACCCCAAGAGACCCAGTACTTC. Its translation: CASSLRGTSGPQETQYF.

This clone was picked up a small number of times. The chain carries TRBV15 and TRBJ1-5; unclear D gene. Germline loops: CDR1 LNHNV, CDR2 YYDKDF (reference sequence). V was trimmed by 0 bases and J by 9 bases, leaving 12 bases between them. This CDR3 region has 14 residues. This CDR3 is CATSRDSMTRPQHF. The CDR3 DNA is TGTGCCACCAGCAGAGATTCTATGACAAGGCCCCAGCATTTT.

V usage is TRBV4-2 and J usage is TRBJ2-7; 7 positions agree with TRBD1. CDR1 and CDR2 from the germline V gene are LGHNA and YNFKEQ. V trimming: 0 bases; J trimming: 5 bases; junction bases outside the gene matches: 7. The CDR3 is made up of 15 amino acids. The CDR3 sequence is CASSQEYAGGNEQYF. The CDR3 coding sequence is TGTGCCAGCAGCCAAGAGTATGCAGGGGGAAACGAGCAGTACTTC.

V and J are TRBV19 and TRBJ2-7; TRBD1 agrees at 8 bases. The length of the CDR3 is 13 residues. The germline gives CDR1 LNHDA, CDR2 SQIVND (reference sequence). Trimming removed 5 bases from V and 3 bases from J; junction bases left unmatched: 3. CDR3 sequence (DNA): TGTGCCAGTAGTGACGGACAGGGCTACGAGCAGTACTTC. The encoded protein is CASSDGQGYEQYF.

This sequence joins TRBV27 and TRBJ2-1, with TRBD2 matching 7 bases. Germline V CDR1 and CDR2: MNHEY, SMNVEV (reference sequence). This CDR3 spans 13 amino acids. V was pared by 7 bases and J by 4 bases, with 4 bases of the junction left unmatched. The CDR3 loop is CASTGGGYNEQFF. CDR3 bases: TGTGCCAGCACTGGCGGGGGTTACAATGAGCAGTTCTTC.

The V gene is TRBV30, the J gene TRBJ2-7; D uncertain. The CDR3 loop spans 13 amino acids. The V and J ends lost 0 bases and 3 bases respectively, with 9 bases between them. Germline loops: CDR1 GTSNPN, CDR2 SVGIG (reference sequence). The CDR3 region has the DNA TGTGCCTGGAGTGTATTTTCGGGCTACGAGCAGTACTTC. Protein product: CAWSVFSGYEQYF. Supplemented by reference TRBV30 and TRBJ2-7, the full variable domain reads SQTIHQWPATLVQPVGSPLSLECTVEGTSNPNLYWYRQAAGRGLQLLFYSVGIGQISSEVPQNLSASRPQDRQFILSSKKLLLSDSGFYLCAWSVFSGYEQYFGPGTRLTVT.

V and J are TRBV2 and TRBJ2-6; TRBD1 might be the D (5 bases). V was trimmed by 3 bases and J by 0 bases, leaving 12 bases between them. This CDR3 spans 17 amino acids. The germline V gene encodes CDR1 SNHLY and CDR2 FYNNEI. CDR3 protein: CASSEVNTGSGANVLTF. The CDR3 DNA follows: TGTGCCAGCAGTGAGGTGAACACAGGCTCTGGGGCCAACGTCCTGACTTTC.

This clone showed up just a few times. The CDR3 here is CASSTTGAEQYF. The CDR3 coding sequence is TGCGCCAGCAGCACCACAGGGGCCGAGCAGTACTTC. This rearrangement joins TRBV5-1 to TRBJ2-7; 7 positions match TRBD1. The CDR3 covers 12 residues. The junction had 4 bases not matched to a gene; V was cut back by 4 bases and J by 6 bases. Germline-derived CDR1 and CDR2 are SGHRS and YFSETQ.

This clone was counted once. The chain combines TRBV27 with TRBJ1-5; 8 positions match TRBD1. Trimming at V came to 2 bases and at J to 2 bases, leaving 8 bases not matched to a gene. CDR1 is MNHEY and CDR2 is SMNVEV in the germline V gene (reference sequence). The CDR3 sequence is 17 residues long. CDR3 in DNA: TGTGCCAGCAGTTTAGGGCCGACAGGGGATGGCAATCAGCCCCAGCATTTT. It is translated as CASSLGPTGDGNQPQHF.